These T cell receptor beta chains were read from a single sample in a study of shared clonotypes between healthy human individuals. Produced via immunoSEQ multiplex PCR; TCRdb's table is partial and in-frame only. In the table there are 950,000 to 1,100,000 clones, about 75% of which are singletons. The specimen sequenced was memory CD4+ T cells sorted from blood. These receptors were collected from a man younger than 35 in good health. Each CDR3 is given with its conserved first and last residue.

V gene	J gene	CDR3 protein
TRBV2	TRBJ1-5	CASSPGPNNQPQHF
TRBV30	TRBJ2-5	CAWRKLAGRKTQYF
TRBV5-6	TRBJ1-1	CASRFWGDTEAFF
TRBV7-2	TRBJ2-4	CASSLGGGGAIQYF
TRBV14	TRBJ2-7	CASSQAGLGQYF
TRBV6-1	TRBJ2-2	CASNRGTGELFF
TRBV29-1	TRBJ1-1	CSTKDQGEAFF
TRBV2	TRBJ2-5	CASTLQETQYF
TRBV18	TRBJ2-5	CASSPTSFETQYF
TRBV18	TRBJ1-1	CASSPDRVTEAFF
TRBV6-1	TRBJ1-1	CASEGQLNTEAFF
TRBV2	TRBJ1-1	CASSAEHSAFF
TRBV11-2	TRBJ2-7	CASSSGLAGLREQYF
TRBV7-8	TRBJ2-2	CASSLPGLRRNTGELFF
TRBV5-1	TRBJ2-2	CASSLNMEQNTGELFF
TRBV9	TRBJ2-3	CASSVAPKDTQYF
TRBV5-6	TRBJ2-5	CASSFYSGETQYF
TRBV30	TRBJ2-2	CAWTRDRANTGELFF
TRBV9	TRBJ1-2	CASSPSPSNYGYTF
TRBV6-5	TRBJ1-5	CASRRVQGMEPQHF
TRBV10-1	TRBJ2-1	CASSEALAGGYNEQFF
TRBV28	TRBJ1-1	CASGLPGAVNTEAFF
TRBV13	TRBJ1-1	CASSLGHVNTEAFF
TRBV7-2	TRBJ2-1	CASSPLSSGIYNEQFF
TRBV7-2	TRBJ2-1	CASSLMGNEQFF
TRBV28	TRBJ1-2	CASSKSQGGYTF
TRBV5-1	TRBJ2-1	CASSPDLAGYNEQFF
TRBV2	TRBJ1-5	CASTQGRGYQPQHF
TRBV6-5	TRBJ2-2	CASSSVLRAGELFF
TRBV28	TRBJ1-4	CASKGVEGEKLFF
TRBV5-4	TRBJ2-5	CASSPSTSVQETQYF
TRBV28	TRBJ2-5	CASSLVNPGTQYF
TRBV27	TRBJ2-3	CASRGTSRGDTQYF
TRBV28	TRBJ1-1	CASRAPGTRNTEAFF
TRBV5-6	TRBJ2-7	CASRSLAGDGYYEQYF
TRBV23-1	TRBJ2-7	CASSQSRMPYEQYF
TRBV30	TRBJ2-7	CAWSDGTGSYEQYF
TRBV10-3	TRBJ2-7	CAISEPQGASYEQYF
TRBV5-4	TRBJ2-3	CASSLVLDRLTDTQYF
TRBV28	TRBJ2-7	CASSSLRGRTSYEQYF
TRBV4-2	TRBJ2-1	CASSQGLAASYNEQFF
TRBV5-1	TRBJ2-1	CASSTLAGGSYNEQFF
TRBV2	TRBJ1-4	CASSFNRNEKLFF
TRBV7-2	TRBJ1-6	CASSPLSGHNSPLHF
TRBV4-3	TRBJ1-6	CASSLSTGTGLNSPLHF
TRBV18	TRBJ1-1	CASSPGLNTEAFF
TRBV2	TRBJ1-2	CASSVVGANYGYTF
TRBV7-2	TRBJ2-7	CASSLEGFSSYEQYF
TRBV19	TRBJ1-5	CASSIPQMTGGFQPQHF
TRBV6-6	TRBJ1-6	CASSYSTDNNSPLHF
TRBV10-2	TRBJ1-3	CASSEGHRRTGNTIYF
TRBV7-2	TRBJ2-5	CASSLVSSSETQYF
TRBV10-1	TRBJ2-3	CASSESGQGIGATDTQYF
TRBV7-2	TRBJ1-3	CASSSPGGNTIYF
TRBV7-6	TRBJ1-1	CASSLVRSQKNTEAFF
TRBV7-2	TRBJ1-1	CASSLRLESGRNTEAFF
TRBV10-3	TRBJ2-5	CAISESGAQETQYF
TRBV12-5	TRBJ2-5	CASGLGQGSVETQYF